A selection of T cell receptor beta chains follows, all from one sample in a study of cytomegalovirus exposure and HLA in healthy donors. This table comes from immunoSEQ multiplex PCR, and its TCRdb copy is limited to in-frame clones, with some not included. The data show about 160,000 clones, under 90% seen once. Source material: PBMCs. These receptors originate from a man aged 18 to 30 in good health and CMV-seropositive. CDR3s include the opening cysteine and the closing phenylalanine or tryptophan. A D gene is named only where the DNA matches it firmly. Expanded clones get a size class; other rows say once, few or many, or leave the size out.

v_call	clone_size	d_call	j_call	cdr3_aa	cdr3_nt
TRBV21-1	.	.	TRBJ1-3	CASSRNRRGPSGNTIYF	TGTGCCAGCAGCAGGAATCGGAGGGGGCCCTCTGGAAACACCATATATTTT
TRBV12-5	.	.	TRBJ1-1	CASGIQGNTEAFF	TGTGCTAGTGGTATACAGGGGAACACTGAAGCTTTCTTT
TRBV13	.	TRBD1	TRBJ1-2	CASNLGRGRGDYGYTF	TGTGCCAGCAATCTAGGACGAGGCAGGGGGGACTATGGCTACACCTTC
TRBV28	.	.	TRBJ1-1	CASSPDPPRGTEAFF	TGTGCCAGCAGTCCCGACCCCCCCAGAGGTACTGAAGCTTTCTTT
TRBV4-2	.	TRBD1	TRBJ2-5	CASSQSGTGGEETQYF	TGTGCCAGCAGCCAATCCGGGACAGGGGGCGAAGAGACCCAGTACTTC
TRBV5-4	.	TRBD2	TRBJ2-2	CASSLTGGTNTGELFF	TGTGCCAGCAGCTTAACGGGGGGTACGAACACCGGGGAGCTGTTTTTT
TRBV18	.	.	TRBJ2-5	CASSPIQGDETQYF	TGTGCCAGCTCACCGATACAGGGAGATGAGACCCAGTACTTC
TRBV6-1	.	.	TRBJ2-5	CASSDSAGPTTQYF	TGTGCCAGCAGTGACTCGGCGGGCCCCACGACCCAGTACTTC
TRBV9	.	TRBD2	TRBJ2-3	CASSVVGAGATDTQYF	TGTGCCAGCAGCGTAGTAGGAGCGGGGGCCACAGATACGCAGTATTTT
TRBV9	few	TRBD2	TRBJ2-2	CASSPAAGGPGTGELFF	TGTGCCAGCAGCCCTGCAGCGGGAGGGCCGGGCACCGGGGAGCTGTTTTTT
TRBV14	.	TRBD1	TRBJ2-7	CASSRRGQGHEQYF	TGTGCCAGCAGCCGACGCGGACAGGGTCACGAGCAGTACTTC
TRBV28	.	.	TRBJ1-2	CASSLGQAYGYTF	TGTGCCAGCAGTTTGGGGCAGGCCTATGGCTACACCTTC
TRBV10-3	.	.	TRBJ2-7	CAISVKLESSYEQYF	TGTGCCATCAGTGTAAAGCTAGAGAGCTCCTACGAGCAGTACTTC
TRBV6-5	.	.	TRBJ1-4	CASSYSRAGNEKLFF	TGTGCCAGCAGTTACTCGAGGGCAGGAAATGAAAAACTGTTTTTT
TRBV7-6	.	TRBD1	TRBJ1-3	CASSLGQAGNTIYF	TGTGCCAGCAGCTTGGGACAGGCGGGAAACACCATATATTTT
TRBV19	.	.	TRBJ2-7	CASSIGGLREQYF	TGTGCCAGTAGTATCGGGGGATTACGGGAGCAGTACTTC
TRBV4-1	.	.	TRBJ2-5	CASSQRFGLRETQYF	TGCGCCAGCAGCCAACGGTTTGGGTTGAGGGAGACCCAGTACTTC
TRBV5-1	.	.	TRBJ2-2	CASSSGRGAGTGELFF	TGCGCCAGCAGCTCCGGCAGGGGAGCGGGAACCGGGGAGCTGTTTTTT
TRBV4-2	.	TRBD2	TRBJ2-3	CASSQVLAASTDTQYF	TGTGCCAGCAGCCAAGTTCTAGCGGCTAGCACAGATACGCAGTATTTT
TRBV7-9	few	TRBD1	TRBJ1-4	CASSSQGSNEKLFF	TGTGCCAGCAGCTCACAGGGGTCTAATGAAAAACTGTTTTTT
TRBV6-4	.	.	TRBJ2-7	CASSDETVSSYEQYF	TGTGCCAGCAGTGACGAGACAGTGAGCTCCTACGAGCAGTACTTC
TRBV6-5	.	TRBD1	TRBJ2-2	CASRLGQGNTGELFF	TGTGCCAGCAGACTTGGACAGGGGAACACCGGGGAGCTGTTTTTT
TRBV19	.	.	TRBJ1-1	CASSIGTGMNTEAFF	TGTGCCAGTAGTATAGGTACGGGGATGAACACTGAAGCTTTCTTT
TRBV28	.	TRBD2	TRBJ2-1	CASTPWASGSSNEQFF	TGTGCCAGCACCCCTTGGGCTAGCGGGAGTTCGAATGAGCAGTTCTTC
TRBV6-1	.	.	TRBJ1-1	CASNEGANTEAFF	TGTGCCAGCAATGAGGGAGCGAACACTGAAGCTTTCTTT
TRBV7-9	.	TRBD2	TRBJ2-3	CASSSGLAGDTQYF	TGTGCCAGCAGCTCCGGACTAGCGGGAGATACGCAGTATTTT
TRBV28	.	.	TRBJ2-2	CASSSRDWGTGELFF	TGTGCCAGCAGTTCTCGGGACTGGGGGACCGGGGAGCTGTTTTTT
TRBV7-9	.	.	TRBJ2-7	CASSLGQLNEQYF	TGTGCCAGCAGCTTGGGGCAGCTCAACGAGCAGTACTTC
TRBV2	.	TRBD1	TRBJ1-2	CASSYRQGRGYGYTF	TGTGCCAGCAGCTACCGACAGGGAAGAGGCTATGGCTACACCTTC
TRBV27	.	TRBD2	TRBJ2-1	CASSLGGRPYNEQFF	TGTGCCAGCAGTTTAGGCGGGAGGCCCTACAATGAGCAGTTCTTC
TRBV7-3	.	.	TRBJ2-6	CASSYTGANVLTF	TGTGCCAGCAGTTATACTGGGGCCAACGTCCTGACTTTC
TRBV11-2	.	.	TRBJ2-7	CSGPSSYEQYF	TGTTCAGGGCCAAGCTCCTACGAGCAGTACTTC
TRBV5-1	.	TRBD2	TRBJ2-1	CASSLAGGGTYNEQFF	TGCGCCAGCAGCTTAGCGGGAGGGGGAACCTACAATGAGCAGTTCTTC
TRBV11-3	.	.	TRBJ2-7	CASSLDRASLSYEQYF	TGTGCCAGCAGCTTAGATCGGGCTAGCCTGTCCTACGAGCAGTACTTC
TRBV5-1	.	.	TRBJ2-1	CASTWRDWGNEQFF	TGCGCCAGCACCTGGCGGGACTGGGGCAATGAGCAGTTCTTC
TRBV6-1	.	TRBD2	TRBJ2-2	CASSSGRIGELFF	TGTGCCAGCAGTAGCGGGAGGATCGGGGAGCTGTTTTTT
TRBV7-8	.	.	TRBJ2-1	CASSLESAPPNEQFF	TGTGCCAGCAGCTTAGAGAGTGCGCCTCCCAATGAGCAGTTCTTC
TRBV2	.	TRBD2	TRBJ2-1	CASSEVLAGLDEQFF	TGTGCCAGCAGTGAAGTCCTAGCGGGTTTGGATGAGCAGTTCTTC
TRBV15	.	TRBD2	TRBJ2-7	CATSRDGVGAGDYEQYF	TGTGCCACCAGCAGAGATGGCGTCGGAGCGGGAGACTACGAGCAGTACTTC
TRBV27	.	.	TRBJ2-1	CASSRHQGVAAILSSYNEQFF	TGTGCCAGCAGTCGACACCAGGGGGTAGCGGCCATCCTGAGCTCCTACAATGAGCAGTTCTTC
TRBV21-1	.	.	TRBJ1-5	CASSPQGGQPQHF	TGTGCCAGCAGCCCCCAGGGCGGTCAGCCCCAGCATTTT
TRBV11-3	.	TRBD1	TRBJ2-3	CASSKRDSTDTQYF	TGTGCCAGCAGCAAAAGGGACAGTACAGATACGCAGTATTTT
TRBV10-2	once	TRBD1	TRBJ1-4	CASSESKGTVNEKLFF	TGCGCCAGCAGTGAGTCTAAGGGGACAGTAAATGAAAAACTGTTTTTT
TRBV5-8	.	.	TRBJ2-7	CASSSRDNSYEQYF	TGTGCCAGCAGCTCCCGGGACAACTCCTACGAGCAGTACTTC
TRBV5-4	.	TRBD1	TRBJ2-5	CASSPGTGRETQYF	TGTGCCAGCAGCCCCGGGACAGGGAGAGAGACCCAGTACTTC
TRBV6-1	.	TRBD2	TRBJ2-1	CASSELAGSYNEQFF	TGTGCCAGCAGTGAACTAGCGGGCTCCTACAATGAGCAGTTCTTC
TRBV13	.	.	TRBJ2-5	CASGPGGQETQYF	TGTGCCAGCGGCCCCGGCGGCCAAGAGACCCAGTACTTC
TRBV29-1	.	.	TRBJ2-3	CSVELRGSTDTQYF	TGCAGCGTTGAATTGCGGGGCAGCACAGATACGCAGTATTTT
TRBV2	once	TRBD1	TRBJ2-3	CASTRDRHTDTQYF	TGTGCCAGCACCCGGGACAGACACACAGATACGCAGTATTTT
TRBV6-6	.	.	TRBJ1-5	CASSRMEVGSDQPQHF	TGTGCCAGCAGTCGAATGGAGGTAGGGTCGGATCAGCCCCAGCATTTT
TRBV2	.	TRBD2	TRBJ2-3	CASSRRGAGGLGGTDTQYF	TGTGCCAGCAGCAGGCGGGGAGCGGGAGGGCTGGGAGGCACAGATACGCAGTATTTT
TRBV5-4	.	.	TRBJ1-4	CASSLRSPGLTLTTF	TGTGCCAGCAGCTTGAGATCTCCAGGGTTGACTCTCACAACTTTT
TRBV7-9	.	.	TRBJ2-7	CASSLTGVGYSYEQYF	TGTGCCAGCAGCCTTACCGGGGTGGGGTACTCCTACGAGCAGTACTTC
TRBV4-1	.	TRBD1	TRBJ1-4	CASSQDPGQPNEKLFF	TGCGCCAGCAGCCAAGACCCGGGACAGCCTAATGAAAAACTGTTTTTT
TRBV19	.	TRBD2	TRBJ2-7	CASSTRTSGHSYEQYF	TGTGCCAGTAGTACCCGGACTAGCGGACACTCCTACGAGCAGTACTTC
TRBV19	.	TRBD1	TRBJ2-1	CASSVLSAGGRNEQFF	TGTGCCAGTAGTGTCCTTTCGGCAGGGGGCCGCAATGAGCAGTTCTTC
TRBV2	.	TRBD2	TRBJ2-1	CASSELVASGRYNEQFF	TGTGCCAGCAGTGAGCTGGTTGCTAGCGGGAGGTACAATGAGCAGTTCTTC
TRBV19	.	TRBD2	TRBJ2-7	CASSTGLVGYEQYF	TGTGCCAGTAGTACGGGACTAGTAGGGTACGAGCAGTACTTC
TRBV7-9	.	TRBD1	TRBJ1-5	CASSYGQGGNQPQHF	TGTGCCAGCAGCTATGGACAGGGTGGCAATCAGCCCCAGCATTTT